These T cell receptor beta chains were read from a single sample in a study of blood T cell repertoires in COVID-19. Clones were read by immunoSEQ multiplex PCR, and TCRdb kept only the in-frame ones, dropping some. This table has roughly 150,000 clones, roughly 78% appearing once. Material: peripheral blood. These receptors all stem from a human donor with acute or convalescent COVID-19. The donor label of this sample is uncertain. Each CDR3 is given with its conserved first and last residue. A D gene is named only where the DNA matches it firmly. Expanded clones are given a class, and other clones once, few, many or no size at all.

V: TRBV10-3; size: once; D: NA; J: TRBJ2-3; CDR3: CAIRGSTDTQYF; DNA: TGTGCCATCCGGGGGAGCACAGATACGCAGTATTTT
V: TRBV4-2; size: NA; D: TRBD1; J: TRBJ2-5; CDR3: CASSLTGALDQETQYF; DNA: TGTGCCAGCAGCCTGACAGGGGCCCTGGATCAAGAGACCCAGTACTTC
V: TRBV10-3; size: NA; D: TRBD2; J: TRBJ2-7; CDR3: CAISIGTSGNEQYF; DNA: TGTGCCATCAGCATAGGGACTAGCGGTAATGAGCAGTACTTC
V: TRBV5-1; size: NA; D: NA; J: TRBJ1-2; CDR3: CASSLTANYGYTF; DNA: TGCGCCAGCAGCTTAACAGCTAACTATGGCTACACCTTC
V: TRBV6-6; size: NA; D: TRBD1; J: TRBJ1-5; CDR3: CASSYGGQGFSQHF; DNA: TGTGCCAGCAGTTATGGGGGACAGGGGTTTTCTCAGCATTTT
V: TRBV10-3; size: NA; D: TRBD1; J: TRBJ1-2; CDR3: CAISGATGKKDGYGYTF; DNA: TGTGCCATCAGTGGTGCGACAGGGAAGAAGGATGGCTATGGCTACACCTTC
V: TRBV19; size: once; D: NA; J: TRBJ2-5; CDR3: CASSAGETQYF; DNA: TGTGCCAGTAGTGCAGGGGAGACCCAGTACTTC
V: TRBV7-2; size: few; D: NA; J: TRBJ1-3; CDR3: CASSYDYPSSGNTIYF; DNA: TGTGCCAGCAGCTACGATTATCCCAGCTCTGGAAACACCATATATTTT
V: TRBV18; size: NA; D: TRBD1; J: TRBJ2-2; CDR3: CASSPPNRGDGELFF; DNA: TGTGCCAGCTCACCACCGAACAGGGGGGACGGGGAGCTGTTTTTT
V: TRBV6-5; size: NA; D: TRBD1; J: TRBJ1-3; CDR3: CASKRDRGPGNTIYF; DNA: TGTGCCTCTAAGCGGGACAGGGGGCCTGGAAACACCATATATTTT
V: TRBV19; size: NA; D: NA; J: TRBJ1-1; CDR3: CASSLMRDTEAFF; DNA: TGTGCCAGTAGTCTCATGAGGGACACTGAAGCTTTCTTT
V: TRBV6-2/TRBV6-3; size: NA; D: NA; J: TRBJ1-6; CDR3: CASSYYRDNSPLHF; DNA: TGTGCCAGCAGTTACTACAGGGATAATTCACCCCTCCACTTT
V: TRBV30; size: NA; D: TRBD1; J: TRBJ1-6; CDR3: CAGTGGAYSNSPLHF; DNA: TGTGCCGGGACAGGGGGCGCTTATTCTAATTCACCCCTCCACTTT
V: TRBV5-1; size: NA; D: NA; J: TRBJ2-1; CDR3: CASSLAGESSYNEQFF; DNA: TGCGCCAGCAGCTTGGCGGGGGAAAGCTCCTACAATGAGCAGTTCTTC
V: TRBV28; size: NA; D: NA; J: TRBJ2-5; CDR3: CASRTVGGTQYF; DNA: TGTGCCAGCAGGACAGTCGGGGGGACCCAGTACTTC
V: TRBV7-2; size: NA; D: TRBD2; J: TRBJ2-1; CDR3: CASSLDWTSGSYNEQFF; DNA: TGTGCCAGCAGCTTAGATTGGACTAGCGGGTCCTACAATGAGCAGTTCTTC
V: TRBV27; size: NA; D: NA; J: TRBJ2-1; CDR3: CASSPPGRGWQFF; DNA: TGTGCCAGCAGTCCACCCGGTAGGGGTTGGCAGTTCTTC
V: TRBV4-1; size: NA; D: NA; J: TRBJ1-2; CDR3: CASSHRGGDGYTF; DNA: TGCGCCAGCAGCCACCGGGGTGGTGATGGCTACACCTTC
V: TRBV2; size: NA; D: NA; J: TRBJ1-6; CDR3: CASRGGPNSPLHF; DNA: TGTGCCAGCCGCGGAGGCCCGAATTCACCCCTCCACTTT
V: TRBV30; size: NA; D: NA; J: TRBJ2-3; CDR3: CAWVAQGSGDTQYF; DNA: TGTGCCTGGGTGGCGCAGGGTAGTGGGGATACGCAGTATTTT
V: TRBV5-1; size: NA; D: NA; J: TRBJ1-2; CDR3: CASSLGPVDSIHYTF; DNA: TGCGCCAGCAGCTTGGGCCCCGTAGACAGTATACACTACACCTTC
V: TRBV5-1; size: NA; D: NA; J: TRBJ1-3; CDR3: CASSQAAGSSGNTIYF; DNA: TGCGCCAGCAGCCAGGCCGCAGGAAGCTCTGGAAACACCATATATTTT
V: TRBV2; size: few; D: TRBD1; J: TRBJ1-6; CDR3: CASSAQGVLNSPLHF; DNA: TGTGCCAGCAGTGCCCAGGGGGTTTTGAATTCACCCCTCCACTTT
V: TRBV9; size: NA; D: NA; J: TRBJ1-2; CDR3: CASSASSVGGVGYTF; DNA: TGTGCCAGCAGCGCCTCCTCCGTGGGGGGTGTTGGCTACACCTTC
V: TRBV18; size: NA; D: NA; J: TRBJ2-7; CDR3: CASSPRGSYEQYF; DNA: TGTGCCAGCTCACCACGAGGAAGCTACGAGCAGTACTTC
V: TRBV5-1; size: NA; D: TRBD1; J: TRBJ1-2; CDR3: CASSLLGQGTGYTF; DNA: TGCGCCAGCAGCTTGCTGGGACAGGGGACTGGCTACACCTTC
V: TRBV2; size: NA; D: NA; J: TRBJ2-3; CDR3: CASNSGASTDTQYF; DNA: TGTGCCAGCAATAGCGGAGCTAGCACAGATACGCAGTATTTT
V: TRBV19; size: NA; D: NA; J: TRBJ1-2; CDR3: CASRDRKSDYGYTF; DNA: TGTGCCAGTAGAGACAGAAAAAGCGACTATGGCTACACCTTC
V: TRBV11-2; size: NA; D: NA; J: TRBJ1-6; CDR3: CASSLVGTLVNSPLHF; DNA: TGTGCCAGCAGCTTAGTAGGGACTCTAGTTAACTCACCCCTCCACTTT
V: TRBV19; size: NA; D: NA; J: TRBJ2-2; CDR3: CASSQFNSGTGELFF; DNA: TGTGCCAGTAGTCAATTTAATTCGGGAACCGGGGAGCTGTTTTTT
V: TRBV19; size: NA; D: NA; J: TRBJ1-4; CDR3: CASSPRGGASNEKLFF; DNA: TGTGCCAGTAGTCCTCGGGGGGGGGCGAGTAATGAAAAACTGTTTTTT
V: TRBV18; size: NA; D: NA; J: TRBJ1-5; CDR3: CASSEIRKLSNQPQHF; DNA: TGTGCCAGCTCAGAAATCAGGAAATTAAGCAATCAGCCCCAGCATTTT
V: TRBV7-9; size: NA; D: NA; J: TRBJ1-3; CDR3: CASSLGFIVSSGNTIYF; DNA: TGTGCCAGCAGCTTAGGCTTTATCGTTAGCTCTGGAAACACCATATATTTT
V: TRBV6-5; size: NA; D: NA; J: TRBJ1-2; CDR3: CASSYVQGYGYTF; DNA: TGTGCCAGCAGTTACGTGCAGGGATATGGCTACACCTTC
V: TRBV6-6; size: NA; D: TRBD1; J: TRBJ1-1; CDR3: CASSYPGQGASTEAFF; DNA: TGTGCCAGCAGTTACCCCGGACAGGGGGCGAGCACTGAAGCTTTCTTT
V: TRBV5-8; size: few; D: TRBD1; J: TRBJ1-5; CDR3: CASSLFGTGDQPQHF; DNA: TGTGCCAGCAGCTTGTTCGGGACAGGAGATCAGCCCCAGCATTTT
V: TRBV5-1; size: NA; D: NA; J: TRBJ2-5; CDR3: CASTPGDVETQYF; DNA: TGCGCCAGCACCCCCGGGGATGTGGAGACCCAGTACTTC
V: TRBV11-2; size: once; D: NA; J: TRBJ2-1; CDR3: CASSVLRGPGYNEQFF; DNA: TGTGCCAGCAGCGTCCTTAGAGGGCCAGGCTACAATGAGCAGTTCTTC
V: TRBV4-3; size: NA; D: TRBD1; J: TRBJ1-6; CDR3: CASSLNSGGVSNSPLHF; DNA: TGCGCCAGCAGTTTAAATTCAGGGGGCGTCAGCAATTCACCCCTCCACTTT
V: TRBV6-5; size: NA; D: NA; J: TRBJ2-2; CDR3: CASRRVKELFF; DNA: TGTGCCAGCAGACGGGTTAAGGAGCTGTTTTTT
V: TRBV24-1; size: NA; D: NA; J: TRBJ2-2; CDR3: CATSDYGTGGTGELFF; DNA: TGTGCCACCAGTGATTACGGGACTGGGGGCACCGGGGAGCTGTTTTTT
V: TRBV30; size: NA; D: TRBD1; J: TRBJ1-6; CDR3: CAWRGQSSYNSPLHF; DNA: TGTGCCTGGAGGGGACAGAGCTCCTATAATTCACCCCTCCACTTT
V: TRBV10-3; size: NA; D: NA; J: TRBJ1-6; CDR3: CAIRGLMNSPLHF; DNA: TGTGCCATCAGGGGACTGATGAATTCACCCCTCCACTTT
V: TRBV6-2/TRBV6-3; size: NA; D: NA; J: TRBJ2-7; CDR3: CASSSQDYEQYF; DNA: TGTGCCAGCAGCTCACAGGACTACGAGCAGTACTTC
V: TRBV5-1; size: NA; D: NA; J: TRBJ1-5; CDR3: CASSLAGGYNQPQHF; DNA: TGCGCCAGCAGCTTGGCCGGGGGGTACAATCAGCCCCAGCATTTT
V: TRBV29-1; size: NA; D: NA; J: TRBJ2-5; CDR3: CSVGRGTETQYF; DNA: TGCAGCGTTGGTAGGGGGACAGAGACCCAGTACTTC
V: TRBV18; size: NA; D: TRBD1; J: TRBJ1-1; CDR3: CASSPDRANTEAFF; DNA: TGTGCCAGCTCACCCGACAGGGCGAACACTGAAGCTTTCTTT
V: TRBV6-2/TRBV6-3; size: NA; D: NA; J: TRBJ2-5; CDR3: CASSSPRRLQETQYF; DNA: TGTGCCAGCAGTAGCCCTCGGCGGTTACAAGAGACCCAGTACTTC
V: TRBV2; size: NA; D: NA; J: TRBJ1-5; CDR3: CASKGQGMRNQPQHF; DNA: TGTGCCAGCAAGGGGCAGGGGATGCGCAATCAGCCCCAGCATTTT
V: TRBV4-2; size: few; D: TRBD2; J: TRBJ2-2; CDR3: CASSPTSGENTGELFF; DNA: TGTGCCAGCAGCCCAACTAGCGGGGAGAACACCGGGGAGCTGTTTTTT
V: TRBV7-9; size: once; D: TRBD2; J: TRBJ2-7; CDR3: CASAGTSGGSSYEQYF; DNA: TGTGCCAGCGCTGGGACTAGCGGGGGTTCCTCCTACGAGCAGTACTTC
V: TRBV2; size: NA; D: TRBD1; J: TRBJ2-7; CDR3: CASEQGSYEQYF; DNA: TGTGCCAGCGAACAGGGGTCCTACGAGCAGTACTTC
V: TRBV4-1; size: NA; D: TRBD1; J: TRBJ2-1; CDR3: CASSHGQGINEQFF; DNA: TGCGCCAGCAGCCACGGACAGGGAATCAATGAGCAGTTCTTC
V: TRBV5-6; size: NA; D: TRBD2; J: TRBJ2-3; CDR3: CASSSGLAGRRTDTQYF; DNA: TGTGCCAGCAGCTCGGGACTAGCGGGGAGACGCACAGATACGCAGTATTTT
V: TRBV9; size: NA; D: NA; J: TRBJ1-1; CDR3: CASSYGLLNTEAFF; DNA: TGTGCCAGCAGCTACGGTCTTCTGAACACTGAAGCTTTCTTT